Below are 14 T cell receptor beta chains sequenced from a single sample in a study of blood T cells in healthy people across ages. A J-beta primer mix and a sample-barcoded 5' primer were used in a second PCR of roughly 6 to 11 cycles. TCRdb re-analysed the 5' RACE reads in MiXCR, keeping a single row per CDR3 protein. Among 750,000 to 1,000,000 distinct CDR3 sequences, 25% to 30% were seen once, and the ten largest hold roughly 10%. The same sample was also used in a study of T cells of mothers and their children.

Source material: blood. The receptors stem from a woman aged 35 to 49 in good health.

The genes are TRBV7-6 and TRBJ1-1, with D maybe TRBD1 (5 bases). The germline V and J ends were trimmed by 5 bases and 2 bases, with 15 bases remaining between them. CDR1 is SGHVS, CDR2 FNYEAQ, per germline. This CDR3 region has 15 residues. CDR3 loop: CASSEGLGVNTEAFF. As DNA, the CDR3 is TGTGCCAGCAGCGAAGGGCTGGGGGTAAACACTGAAGCTTTCTTT.

In its sample, this clonotype was seen once. This may stem from a read error, because a much larger clone lies one nucleotide away. This chain links TRBV28 with TRBJ2-7; weak D call: TRBD1 (5 bases). The CDR3 totals 14 residues. Germline assignment: CDR1 MDHEN and CDR2 SYDVKM. In DNA form, the CDR3 reads TGTGCCAGCAGCCGACAGACAAGCTCCTACGAGCGGTACTTC. This encodes CASSRQTSSYERYF.

This rearrangement joins TRBV5-1 to TRBJ1-4; 8 positions match TRBD1. The CDR3 length is 16 residues. Germline lookup yields CDR1 SGHRS and CDR2 YFSETQ. Trimming removed 4 bases from V and 3 bases from J; junction bases left unmatched: 8. The CDR3 DNA reads TGCGCCAGCAGCCTTACTCCGACAGGGGCTAATGAAAAACTGTTTTTT. It translates to CASSLTPTGANEKLFF.

The count of this clonotype is one. The DNA of the CDR3 is TGTGCCAGCAGCTTATCTAGCGGGGGGGCATCTGAGCAGTTCTTC. Encoded protein: CASSLSSGGASEQFF. This chain uses TRBV7-2 with TRBJ2-1; 12 bases align to TRBD2. Trimming removed 2 bases from V and 9 bases from J; junction bases left unmatched: 5. The CDR3 totals 15 residues. CDR1 SGHTA and CDR2 FQGNSA come from the germline V gene.

This clonotype was seen a few times. V and J are TRBV2 and TRBJ2-7; no firm D call. CDR1 is SNHLY and CDR2 is FYNNEI in the germline V gene. This CDR3 has 15 residues. V was shortened by 7 bases and J by 0 bases, with 16 bases between the two germline ends. The CDR3 DNA is TGTGCCAGCACCCCTGAAGGGCGAAGCTCCTACGAGCAGTACTTC. Residues: CASTPEGRSSYEQYF.

This clonotype was picked up many times. The genes are TRBV11-2 and TRBJ2-5; 10 positions match TRBD2. V was pared by 0 bases and J by 2 bases, with 9 bases of the junction left unmatched. The CDR3 consists of 18 residues. Germline V gene sequence: CDR1 SGHAT, CDR2 FQNNGV. CDR3 coding DNA: TGTGCCAGCAGCTTAGATTCGATACTAGCGGGGCCTCAAGAGACCCAGTACTTC. Translated: CASSLDSILAGPQETQYF. The full variable domain, rest sourced from reference TRBV11-2 and TRBJ2-5, is EAGVAQSPRYKIIEKRQSVAFWCNPISGHATLYWYQQILGQGPKLLIQFQNNGVVDDSQLPKDRFSAERLKGVDSTLKIQPAKLEDSAVYLCASSLDSILAGPQETQYFGPGTRLLVL.

This clonotype was seen more than once but under ten times. The gene calls are TRBV12-3 or TRBV12-4 and TRBJ2-6; D is perhaps TRBD1 or TRBD2 (5 bases each). Deletions cut 1 base from V and 3 bases from J, with 7 bases between. The CDR3 runs 15 residues. CDR3 sequence (DNA): TGTGCCAGCAGTTTAGTGGGGGTTGGGGCCAACGTCCTGACTTTC. Amino acids: CASSLVGVGANVLTF.

Comments on this clonotype: It is likely a read error, because the conserved phenylalanine at the end of the CDR3 is missing. The chain links TRBV18 to TRBJ1-3; the match to TRBD1 covers 8 bases. Germline V lookup: CDR1 KGHSH, CDR2 LQKENI. V trimming: 3 bases; J trimming: 2 bases; junction bases outside the gene matches: 3. This CDR3 has 15 amino acids. Here the CDR3 reads CASSPGQGPGNTIYV. The CDR3 nucleotides read TGTGCCAGCTCACCTGGACAGGGCCCTGGAAACACCATATATGTT.

With respect to this clonotype: A junction boundary mismatches the germline segment, possibly from a read error. The gene calls are TRBV20-1 and TRBJ1-5, with D uncertain. CDR1 and CDR2 (germline): DFQATT, SNEGSKA (reference sequence). This CDR3 has 13 amino acids. CDR3 DNA sequence: TGCAGTGCTAGCCTCTCATTAGGTCAGCCCCGGCATTTT. The encoded protein is CSASLSLGQPRHF.

The chain links TRBV4-1 to TRBJ2-6; 8 positions agree with TRBD1. V was clipped by 4 bases and J by 3 bases; unmatched bases: 5. This CDR3 region has 16 residues. In germline, CDR1 is MGHRA, CDR2 YSYEKL. CDR3 in DNA: TGCGCCAGCAGCCTGACAGGGGAGGATGGGGCCAACGTCCTGACTTTC. Amino acids: CASSLTGEDGANVLTF.

This clonotype was observed a handful of times. V is TRBV10-3 and J is TRBJ2-7; D is perhaps TRBD2 (7 bases). Trimming shortened V by 2 bases and J by 0 bases, and 11 bases separated the two germline ends. The CDR3 loop spans 15 amino acids. Germline assignment: CDR1 ENHRY and CDR2 SYGVKD. CDR3 region: CAISEDGGPSYEQYF. The CDR3 region has the DNA TGTGCCATCAGTGAGGACGGGGGGCCCTCCTACGAGCAGTACTTC.

This rearrangement joins TRBV19 to TRBJ1-2, with 11 positions matching TRBD1. Trimming took 4 bases from V and 3 from J; bases not matched to a gene: 13. Germline values: CDR1 LNHDA, CDR2 SQIVND (reference sequence). The CDR3 consists of 18 residues. The CDR3 region is CASSTSPGQGDIDYGYTF. CDR3 nucleotides: TGTGCCAGTAGTACCTCGCCGGGACAGGGGGATATCGACTATGGCTACACCTTC.

This clonotype came up a few times. A read error is possible here, since a much larger clone lies one base away. V and J are TRBV29-1 and TRBJ1-2; D gene uncertain. V was trimmed by 5 bases and J by 8 bases, leaving 12 bases between them. Germline assignment: CDR1 SQVTM and CDR2 ANQGSEA. This CDR3 spans 11 amino acids. The CDR3, as DNA: TGCAGCGTTATGAGCGCACGAGGCTACACCTTC. Protein: CSVMSARGYTF.

The chain has TRBV7-2 and TRBJ1-2; D remains unclear. From germline, CDR1 is SGHTA and CDR2 FQGNSA. The CDR3 loop spans 14 amino acids. Trimming left V 0 bases short and J 8 bases short, with 13 bases between. The CDR3 sequence is CASSLAIPSEGYTF. The CDR3 DNA follows: TGTGCCAGCAGCTTAGCGATCCCGTCCGAGGGCTACACCTTC.